This entry describes one T cell receptor beta chain. Its antigen remains unidentified. The data stem from a study of molecular identifiers for immune sequencing clone quantification. About the research overall: Replicate RNA came from roughly 18,000 or 92,000 naive CD8 cells and was split five ways, and four parts were sequenced. Overall study findings and caveats: Naive cells had under 1% of molecules in clones above 20 RNA copies, effectors over 99%.

Bulk libraries came from a prior protocol with listed TCR primers. One entry per CDR3 protein, called by TCRdb with MiXCR from the PCR reads. Here the sample spans around 480,000 distinct CDR3 sequences, about 22% being singletons. This CDR3 spans 15 amino acids. The germline V gene has CDR1 LNHDA and CDR2 SQIVND (reference sequence). The V segment lost 3 bases and the J segment 5 bases; nucleotides outside the gene matches: 8. When naive CD8 T cells were sorted, they were gated as CD8+CD4-CCR7+CD45RA+. The clonotype was recovered from a human donor in good health. Some libraries in this study had Jurkat cell RNA spiked in. This sequence joins TRBV19 and TRBJ2-5, with TRBD1 identical over 8 bases. The sample was naive CD8+ T cells from blood, with Jurkat cell RNA spiked in. As for subset: FACS-sorted CD8+CD4-CCR7+CD45RA+ naive T cells. This CDR3 is CASSIPGQGIETQYF. CDR3 bases: TGTGCCAGTAGTATTCCCGGACAGGGTATTGAGACCCAGTACTTC.